The 30 T cell receptor beta chains listed next were all sequenced from one sample in a study of T cell repertoires in cytomegalovirus infection. The antigens these receptors bind are not known. TCRdb passed the reads through MiXCR, listing each CDR3 protein once. This sample has about 890,000 distinct CDR3 sequences; roughly 30% occur once, and the top ten carry around an eighth. The specimen comprised cultured CD8+ T cells from PBMCs, sampled from culture after CMV antigen stimulation. Source of these receptors: a human donor in good health (CMV status not recorded). Some clones in this sample may be carry-over from other donors' samples.

Written as DNA, the CDR3 is TGTGCCAGCACTCCCGACAGGGGTCCTCCTGAAGCTTTCTTT. Protein: CASTPDRGPPEAFF. The chain is built from TRBV28 and TRBJ1-1; 8 bases line up with TRBD1. The CDR3 is made up of 14 amino acids. Trimming removed 7 bases from V and 6 bases from J; junction bases left unmatched: 10. CDR1 MDHEN and CDR2 SYDVKM come from the germline V gene.

V and J are TRBV25-1 and TRBJ2-3, with 9 bases identical to TRBD2. Germline assignment: CDR1 MGHDK and CDR2 SYGVNS. V dropped 0 bases and J dropped 6; count of bases not matched to a gene: 10. CDR3 length equals 17 residues. The CDR3 sequence is CASSEYPPSGGMDTQYF. CDR3 coding DNA: TGTGCCAGCAGTGAATATCCTCCCAGCGGGGGGATGGATACGCAGTATTTT.

Concerning this clonotype itself: Relative to the germline gene, one junction end is altered; a read error may explain this. The genes are TRBV7-6 and TRBJ2-3; TRBD2 might be the D (5 bases). The CDR3 has 17 residues. The germline V gene has CDR1 SGHVS and CDR2 FNYEAQ. CDR3 region: CASSLGKPLGPADTQYF. The CDR3 coding sequence is TGTGCTAGCAGCTTAGGAAAACCACTAGGGCCCGCGGATACGCAGTATTTT.

The genes are TRBV9 and TRBJ2-7; 11 bases are a match to TRBD1. The germline CDR1 and CDR2 sequences are SGDLS and YYNGEE. J was trimmed by 7 bases and V by 3 bases; bases with no gene match: 3. The length of the CDR3 is 13 residues. CDR3 DNA: TGTGCCAGCAGCGCCGGGACAGGGGGGGAGCAGTACGTC. The encoded protein is CASSAGTGGEQYV.

The chain links TRBV24-1 to TRBJ2-5, with D possibly matching TRBD2 (6 bases). Deletions cut 3 bases from V and 0 bases from J, with 16 bases between. Germline loops: CDR1 KGHDR, CDR2 SFDVKD. This CDR3 is 17 amino acids long. CDR3 nucleotides: TGTGCCACCAGTGATCGCATTGTTGGGGGGTACCAAGAGACCCAGTACTTC. Amino acid sequence: CATSDRIVGGYQETQYF.

In its sample, this clonotype was seen many times. At one boundary the junction diverges from the germline segment, which might be a read error. The chain is built from TRBV28 and TRBJ1-1; D uncertain. The germline V gene has CDR1 MDHEN and CDR2 SYDVKM. The CDR3 runs to 11 residues. The CDR3 coding sequence is TGTGCCAGTAGTTTCGGTTCTGAAGCTTTCTTT. It is translated as CASSFGSEAFF.

The sample holds a few counts of this clonotype. V usage is TRBV29-1 and J usage is TRBJ1-1; a possible D gene is TRBD1 (6 bases). The germline V gene encodes CDR1 SQVTM and CDR2 ANQGSEA. The CDR3 has 17 amino acids. The V gene lost 0 bases and the J gene lost 0 bases, with 17 bases spanning the gap. The CDR3 loop is CSVEDGNRAFMNTEAFF. In DNA, the CDR3 is TGCAGCGTTGAAGATGGAAACAGGGCATTTATGAACACTGAAGCTTTCTTT.

The V gene is TRBV11-2, the J gene TRBJ2-2; TRBD1 aligns across 7 bases. There are 17 residues in the CDR3. Germline trimming cut 0 bases from V and 0 bases from J; bases unmatched to any gene: 4. Germline loops: CDR1 SGHAT, CDR2 FQNNGV. The CDR3 sequence: CASSLDLGTANTGELFF. CDR3 bases: TGTGCCAGCAGCTTAGATCTTGGGACAGCGAACACCGGGGAGCTGTTTTTT.

The chain couples TRBV5-1 to TRBJ1-1; possibly TRBD1 for D (6 bases). The CDR3 runs 13 residues. The V end was cut by 5 bases, the J end by 3 bases, with 11 bases between. Germline V CDR1 and CDR2: SGHRS, YFSETQ. CDR3 amino acids: CASSGQGYTEAFF. CDR3 in DNA: TGCGCCAGCAGTGGGCAGGGGTACACTGAAGCTTTCTTT.

This chain uses TRBV7-8 with TRBJ1-1; tentative D call: TRBD1 (6 bases). The V gene's germline CDR1 is SGHVS and CDR2 FQNEAQ. The CDR3 is 18 amino acids. The V gene lost 0 bases and the J gene lost 1 base, with 18 bases spanning the gap. This CDR3 reads CASSLADGGLWQNTEAFF. CDR3 bases: TGTGCCAGCAGCTTAGCCGACGGGGGCCTGTGGCAGAACACTGAAGCTTTCTTT. Using reference TRBV7-8 and TRBJ1-1 for the parts outside the CDR3, the full variable domain is GAGVSQSPRYKVAKRGQDVALRCDPISGHVSLFWYQQALGQGPEFLTYFQNEAQLDKSGLPSDRFFAERPEGSVSTLKIQRTQQEDSAVYLCASSLADGGLWQNTEAFFGQGTRLTVV.

This chain links TRBV6-2 or TRBV6-3 with TRBJ2-1; 7 nucleotides line up with TRBD1. The length of the CDR3 is 15 residues. J gave up 6 bases and V 4 bases, and 9 bases lay outside the gene matches. The germline V gene has CDR1 MNHEY and CDR2 SVGEGT. The CDR3, as DNA: TGTGCCAGCAGTTCTCTTTACCGGGACAGCAATGAGCAGTTCTTC. Protein product: CASSSLYRDSNEQFF.

Concerning this clonotype: Given a much more abundant clone one base away, this may be a read error. The genes are TRBV7-6 and TRBJ2-2, with a tentative D call TRBD1 (6 bases). The CDR3 is made up of 15 amino acids. The germline gives CDR1 SGHVS, CDR2 FNYEAQ. The V end was cut by 6 bases, the J end by 0 bases, with 11 bases between. CDR3 bases: TGTGCCAGCAGGGCCGGGACAACGAACACCGGGGAGCTGTTTTTT. The encoded protein is CASRAGTTNTGELFF.

This clonotype was picked up a small number of times. The J gene is TRBJ2-1, the V gene TRBV6-1; D unresolved. CDR1 and CDR2 from the germline V gene are MNHNS and SASEGT. V lost 4 bases and J lost 3, with 13 bases in between. The length of the CDR3 is 15 residues. As DNA, the CDR3 is TGTGCCAGCAGTGTCGGCCATAGAAACTACAATGAGCAGTTCTTC. It specifies CASSVGHRNYNEQFF.

This clonotype has at least ten counts. The J gene is TRBJ1-5, the V gene TRBV7-2; maybe TRBD1 (6 bases). This CDR3 has 13 amino acids. From germline, CDR1 is SGHTA and CDR2 FQGNSA. Deletions cut 10 bases from V and 6 bases from J, with 16 bases between. CDR3 nucleotides: TGTGCCACGAGCGGGGGCATCGGTCAGCCCCAGCATTTT. This translates into CATSGGIGQPQHF.

This chain joins TRBV7-6 and TRBJ2-1; maybe TRBD2 (7 bases). This CDR3 is 14 amino acids long. Trimming cost V 1 base and J 7 bases, with 11 bases left between them. Germline V gives CDR1 SGHVS, CDR2 FNYEAQ. CDR3 loop: CASSLVGGQNEQFF. The CDR3 DNA sequence: TGTGCCAGCAGCTTAGTGGGGGGGCAGAATGAGCAGTTCTTC.

The V gene is TRBV14, the J gene TRBJ1-2, with no clear D. Trimming took 0 bases from V and 0 from J, leaving 23 bases between them. The CDR3 runs 20 residues. Looked up from germline, CDR1 is SGHDN and CDR2 is FVKESK. The CDR3 DNA reads TGTGCCAGCAGCCAAGATCGACCTCAGATAACCGATGTCACTAACTATGGCTACACCTTC. Translating it yields CASSQDRPQITDVTNYGYTF. The whole variable domain, remainder taken from reference TRBV14 and TRBJ1-2, is EAGVTQFPSHSVIEKGQTVTLRCDPISGHDNLYWYRRVMGKEIKFLLHFVKESKQDESGMPNNRFLAERTGGTYSTLKVQPAELEDSGVYFCASSQDRPQITDVTNYGYTFGSGTRLTVV.

The V gene is TRBV6-5, the J gene TRBJ1-2, with 7 nucleotides matching TRBD1. Germline V gene data show CDR1 as MNHEY and CDR2 as SVGAGI. The CDR3 length is 15 residues. The V and J ends lost 4 bases and 3 bases, in that order; junction bases with no gene match: 8. CDR3 nucleotides: TGTGCCAGCAGTTCGGACAGGCCGCTGGACTATGGCTACACCTTC. It translates to CASSSDRPLDYGYTF.

The chain combines TRBV19 with TRBJ1-1; D ambiguous. The CDR3 is made up of 14 amino acids. The V end was cut by 2 bases, the J end by 1 base, with 8 bases between. Germline loops: CDR1 LNHDA, CDR2 SQIVND (reference sequence). CDR3 in DNA: TGTGCCAGTAGTATAAGTCAGACGAACACTGAAGCTTTCTTT. Translating it yields CASSISQTNTEAFF.

This sequence joins TRBV13 and TRBJ2-1; D uncertain. The ends were cut back, 1 base at V and 7 bases at J, with 14 bases in the middle. This CDR3 region has 15 residues. Per germline, CDR1 PRHDT and CDR2 FYEKMQ (reference sequence). The CDR3 is CASSLEVGRQNEQFF. The CDR3 DNA reads TGTGCCAGCAGCTTAGAGGTTGGCAGGCAAAATGAGCAGTTCTTC. Filled out from reference TRBV13 and TRBJ2-1, the complete variable domain reads AAGVIQSPRHLIKEKRETATLKCYPIPRHDTVYWYQQGPGQDPQFLISFYEKMQSDKGSIPDRFSAQQFSDYHSELNMSSLELGDSALYFCASSLEVGRQNEQFFGPGTRLTVL.

As to this clonotype: It may be a read error: a sequence one base away is much more abundant. This chain joins TRBV7-2 and TRBJ1-5; no clear D gene. Trimming left V 1 base short and J 6 bases short, with 13 bases between. Germline CDR1 reads SGHTA; CDR2 reads FQGNSA. The length of the CDR3 is 15 residues. DNA for the CDR3: TGTGCCAGCAGCTTAGTCGCCCAGAGGTCTCAGCCCCAGCATTTT. Translated: CASSLVAQRSQPQHF.

Written as DNA, the CDR3 is TGTGCCAGCACCTTGACAGGTACTGGGGCCAACGTCCTGACTTTC. Residues: CASTLTGTGANVLTF. The genes are TRBV27 and TRBJ2-6; maybe TRBD1 (6 bases). CDR1 and CDR2 from the germline V gene are MNHEY and SMNVEV (reference sequence). The CDR3 contains 15 residues. V lost 7 bases, J lost 2 bases, and 12 bases lay in between.

V gene TRBV6-1 combines with J gene TRBJ2-1; possible D gene TRBD1, 6 bases. Germline CDR1 and CDR2: MNHNS and SASEGT. This CDR3 region has 14 residues. V lost 5 bases and J 0 bases, leaving 8 bases between the germline ends. This chain's CDR3 is CASSWTASYNEQFF. The CDR3 DNA reads TGTGCCAGCAGTTGGACAGCCTCCTACAATGAGCAGTTCTTC.

This clonotype has more than one count but fewer than ten. CDR3 loop: CASSVLGENEKLFF. DNA for the CDR3: TGTGCCAGCAGCGTACTTGGAGAGAATGAAAAACTGTTTTTT. The chain joins TRBV7-6 to TRBJ1-4; D ambiguous. Looked up from germline, CDR1 is SGHVS and CDR2 is FNYEAQ. This CDR3 is built from 14 residues. V gave up 5 bases and J gave up 5 bases, with 12 bases separating them.

The chain has TRBV4-1 and TRBJ2-7; 9 bases line up with TRBD1. Germline assignment: CDR1 MGHRA and CDR2 YSYEKL. The CDR3 runs to 14 residues. CDR3 region: CASSQKQGAYEKYV. As DNA, the CDR3 is TGCGCCAGCAGCCAGAAACAGGGGGCCTACGAGAAGTACGTC.

This clonotype was picked up a small number of times. The CDR3 bases are TGTGCCAGCAATATGGCGGGGTGGGGCTACGAGCAGTACTTC. Encoded protein: CASNMAGWGYEQYF. The V call is TRBV6-8, the J call TRBJ2-7; possible D gene TRBD2, 6 bases. This CDR3 is 14 amino acids long. Germline V lookup: CDR1 MNHGY, CDR2 SAAAGT. Trimming left V 7 bases short and J 3 bases short, with 16 bases between.

The CDR3 sequence is CASSYSGTTKFLNYGYTF. The CDR3 bases are TGTGCCAGCAGTTACTCAGGGACAACTAAATTTTTGAACTATGGCTACACCTTC. The chain joins TRBV6-5 to TRBJ1-2; a possible D gene is TRBD1 (6 bases). Germline CDR1 and CDR2: MNHEY and SVGAGI. V was shortened by 0 bases and J by 2 bases, with 19 bases between the two germline ends. The CDR3 is 18 residues long.

This sequence joins TRBV4-1 and TRBJ1-5; D is ambiguous. Germline V gene sequence: CDR1 MGHRA, CDR2 YSYEKL. There are 15 residues in the CDR3. Trimming removed 1 base from V and 5 bases from J, with 12 bases in between. The DNA for the CDR3 is TGCGCCAGCAGCCAAGCGGCGGGTTCCGATCAGCCCCAGCATTTT. Translation gives CASSQAAGSDQPQHF.

Concerning this clonotype itself: One junction end disagrees with the germline gene, perhaps due to a read error. This chain links TRBV28 with TRBJ2-2; D perhaps matches TRBD2 (5 bases). This CDR3 region has 15 residues. Looked up from germline, CDR1 is MDHEN and CDR2 is SYDVKM. CDR3 sequence reads: CASSLVGANTGEMFF. The CDR3 nucleotides read TGTGCCAGCAGTTTAGTTGGCGCGAACACCGGGGAGATGTTTTTT.

In this sample, this clonotype turned up many times. A read error may produce the germline difference seen at one junction end. The gene calls are TRBV7-6 and TRBJ2-3; D remains ambiguous. CDR1 SGHVS and CDR2 FNYEAQ come from the germline V gene. The CDR3 totals 14 residues. The CDR3 reads CASSLASGADTQYF. The CDR3 DNA follows: TGTGCTAGCAGCTTAGCCTCTGGGGCAGATACGCAGTATTTT.

This clonotype was counted at least ten times. The rearrangement uses TRBV7-6 and TRBJ1-1; tentative D call: TRBD1 (5 bases). The CDR3 spans 15 residues. Looked up from germline, CDR1 is SGHVS and CDR2 is FNYEAQ. V was clipped by 4 bases and J by 6 bases, with 18 bases between them. The CDR3 protein is CASSSGRGGAPEAFF. The CDR3, as DNA: TGTGCCAGCAGCTCCGGACGCGGTGGGGCTCCTGAAGCTTTCTTT.